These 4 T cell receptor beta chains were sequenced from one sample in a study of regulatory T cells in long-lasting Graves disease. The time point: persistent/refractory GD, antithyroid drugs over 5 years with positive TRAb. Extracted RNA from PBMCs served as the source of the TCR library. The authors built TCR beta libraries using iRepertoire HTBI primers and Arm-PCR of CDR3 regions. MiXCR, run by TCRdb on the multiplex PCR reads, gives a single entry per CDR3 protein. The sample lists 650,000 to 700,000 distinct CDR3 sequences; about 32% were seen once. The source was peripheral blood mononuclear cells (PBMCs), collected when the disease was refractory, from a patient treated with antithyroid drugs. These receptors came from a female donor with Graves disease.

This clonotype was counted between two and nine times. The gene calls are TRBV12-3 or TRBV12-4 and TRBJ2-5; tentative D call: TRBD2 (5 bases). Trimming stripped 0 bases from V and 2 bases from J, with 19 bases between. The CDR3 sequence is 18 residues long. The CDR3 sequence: CASSLAGKTPMGQETQYF. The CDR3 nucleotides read TGTGCCAGCAGTTTAGCCGGGAAGACTCCCATGGGGCAAGAGACCCAGTACTTC.

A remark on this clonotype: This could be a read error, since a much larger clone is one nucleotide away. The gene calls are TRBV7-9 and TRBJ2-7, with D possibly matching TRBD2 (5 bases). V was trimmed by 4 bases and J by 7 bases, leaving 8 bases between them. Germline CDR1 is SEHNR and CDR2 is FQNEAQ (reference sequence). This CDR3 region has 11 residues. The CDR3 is CASSSQREQYF. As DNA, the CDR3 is TGTGCCAGCAGCTCTCAGCGGGAGCAGTACTTC.

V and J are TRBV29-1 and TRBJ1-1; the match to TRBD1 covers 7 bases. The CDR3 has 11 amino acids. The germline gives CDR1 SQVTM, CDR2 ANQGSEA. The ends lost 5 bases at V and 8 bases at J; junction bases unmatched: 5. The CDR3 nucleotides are TGCAGCGTTCAAGTGGACAGGGAAGCTTTCTTT. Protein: CSVQVDREAFF.

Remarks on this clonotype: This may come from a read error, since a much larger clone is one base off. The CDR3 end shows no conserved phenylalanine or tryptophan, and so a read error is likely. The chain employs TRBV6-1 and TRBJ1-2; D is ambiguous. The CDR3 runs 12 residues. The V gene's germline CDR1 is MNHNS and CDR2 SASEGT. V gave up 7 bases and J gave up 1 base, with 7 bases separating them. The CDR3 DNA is TGTGCCAGCAAAGGCAGTAACTATGGCTACACCCTC. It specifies CASKGSNYGYTL.